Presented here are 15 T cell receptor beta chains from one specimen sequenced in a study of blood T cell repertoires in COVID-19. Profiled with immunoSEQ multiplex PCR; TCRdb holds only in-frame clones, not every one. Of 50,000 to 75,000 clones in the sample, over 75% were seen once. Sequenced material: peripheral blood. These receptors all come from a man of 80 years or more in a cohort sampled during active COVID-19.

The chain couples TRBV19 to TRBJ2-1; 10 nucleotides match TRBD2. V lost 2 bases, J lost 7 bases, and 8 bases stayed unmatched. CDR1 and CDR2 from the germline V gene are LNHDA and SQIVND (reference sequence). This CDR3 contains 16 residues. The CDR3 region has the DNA TGTGCCAGTAGTATACTTACTAGCGGGAAGGAGAATGAGCAGTTCTTC. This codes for CASSILTSGKENEQFF.

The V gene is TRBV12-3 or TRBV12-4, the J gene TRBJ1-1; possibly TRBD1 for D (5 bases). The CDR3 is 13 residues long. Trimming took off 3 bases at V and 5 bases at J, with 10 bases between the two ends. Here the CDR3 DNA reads TGTGCCAGCAGTTTCGGGGGTGGGACTGAAGCTTTCTTT. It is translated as CASSFGGGTEAFF.

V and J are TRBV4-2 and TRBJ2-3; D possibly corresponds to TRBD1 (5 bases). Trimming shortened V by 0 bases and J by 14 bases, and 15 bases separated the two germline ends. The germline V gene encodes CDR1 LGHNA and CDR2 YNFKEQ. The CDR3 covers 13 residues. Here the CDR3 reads CASSQEVGAVRYF. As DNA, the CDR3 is TGTGCCAGCAGCCAAGAGGTTGGGGCGGTTCGGTATTTT.

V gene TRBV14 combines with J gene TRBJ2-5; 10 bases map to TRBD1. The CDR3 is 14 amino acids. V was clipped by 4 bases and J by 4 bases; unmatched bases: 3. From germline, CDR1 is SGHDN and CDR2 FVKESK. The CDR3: CASSPRTGGETQYF. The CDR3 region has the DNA TGTGCCAGCAGCCCACGGACAGGGGGAGAGACCCAGTACTTC.

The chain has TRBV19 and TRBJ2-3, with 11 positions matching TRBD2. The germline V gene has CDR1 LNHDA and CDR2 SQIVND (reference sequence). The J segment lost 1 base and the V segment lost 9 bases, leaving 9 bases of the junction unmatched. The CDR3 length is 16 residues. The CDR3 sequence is CASSRLGLAGTDTQYF. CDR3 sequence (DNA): TGTGCCAGCTCCCGTCTGGGACTAGCGGGCACAGATACGCAGTATTTT.

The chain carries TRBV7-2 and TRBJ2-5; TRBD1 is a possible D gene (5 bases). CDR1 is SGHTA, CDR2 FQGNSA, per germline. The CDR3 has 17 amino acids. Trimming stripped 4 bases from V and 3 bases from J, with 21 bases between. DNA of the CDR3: TGTGCCAGCAGCTCCCCCCCTGGGGCAGGGAAGAAAGAGACCCAGTACTTC. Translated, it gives CASSSPPGAGKKETQYF. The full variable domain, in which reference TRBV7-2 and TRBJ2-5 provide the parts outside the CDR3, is GAGVSQSPSNKVTEKGKDVELRCDPISGHTALYWYRQSLGQGLEFLIYFQGNSAPDKSGLPSDRFSAERTGGSVSTLTIQRTQQEDSAVYLCASSSPPGAGKKETQYFGPGTRLLVL.

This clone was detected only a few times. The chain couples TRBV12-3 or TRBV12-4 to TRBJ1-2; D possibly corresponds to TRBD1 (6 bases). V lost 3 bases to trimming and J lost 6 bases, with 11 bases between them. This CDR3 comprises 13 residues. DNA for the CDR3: TGTGCCAGCAGTTTTCAGGGGTCTAATGGCTACACCTTC. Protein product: CASSFQGSNGYTF.

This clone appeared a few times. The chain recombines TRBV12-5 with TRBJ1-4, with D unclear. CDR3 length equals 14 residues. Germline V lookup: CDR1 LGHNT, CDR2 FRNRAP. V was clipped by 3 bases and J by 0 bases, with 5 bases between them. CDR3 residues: CASGLGATNEKLFF. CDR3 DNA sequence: TGTGCTAGTGGTTTAGGAGCAACTAATGAAAAACTGTTTTTT. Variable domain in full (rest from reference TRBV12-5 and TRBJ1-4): DARVTQTPRHKVTEMGQEVTMRCQPILGHNTVFWYRQTMMQGLELLAYFRNRAPLDDSGMPKDRFSAEMPDATLATLKIQPSEPRDSAVYFCASGLGATNEKLFFGSGTQLSVL.

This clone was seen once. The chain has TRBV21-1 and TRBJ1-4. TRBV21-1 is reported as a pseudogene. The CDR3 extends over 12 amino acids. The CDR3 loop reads CARGREIEKLFF. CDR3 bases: TGTGCCAGGGGGCGGGAGATCGAAAAACTGTTTTTT.

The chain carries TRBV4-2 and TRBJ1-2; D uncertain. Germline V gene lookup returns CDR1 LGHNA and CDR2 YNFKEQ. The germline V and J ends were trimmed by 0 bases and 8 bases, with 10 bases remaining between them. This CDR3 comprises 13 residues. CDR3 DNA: TGTGCCAGCAGCCAAGATGCGGGAGGGGGCTACACCTTC. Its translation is CASSQDAGGGYTF.

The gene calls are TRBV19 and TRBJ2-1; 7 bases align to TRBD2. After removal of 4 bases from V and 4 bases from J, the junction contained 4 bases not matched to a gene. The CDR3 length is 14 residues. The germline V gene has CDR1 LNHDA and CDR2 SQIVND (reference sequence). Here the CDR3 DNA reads TGTGCCAGTAGTAAAGGACTAGATTACAATGAGCAGTTCTTC. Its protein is CASSKGLDYNEQFF.

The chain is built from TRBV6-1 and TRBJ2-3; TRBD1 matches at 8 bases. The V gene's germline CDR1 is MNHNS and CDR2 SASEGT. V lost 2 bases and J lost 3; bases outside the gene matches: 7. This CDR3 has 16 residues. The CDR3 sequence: CASSERDRGETDTQYF. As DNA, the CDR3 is TGTGCCAGCAGTGAACGAGACAGGGGAGAGACAGATACGCAGTATTTT.

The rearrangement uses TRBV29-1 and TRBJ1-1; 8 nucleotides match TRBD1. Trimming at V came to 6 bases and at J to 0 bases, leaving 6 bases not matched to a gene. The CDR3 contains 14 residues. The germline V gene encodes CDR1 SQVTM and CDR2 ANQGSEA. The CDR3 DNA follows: TGCAGCGTGGGACAGGAGCCGATGAACACTGAAGCTTTCTTT. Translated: CSVGQEPMNTEAFF.

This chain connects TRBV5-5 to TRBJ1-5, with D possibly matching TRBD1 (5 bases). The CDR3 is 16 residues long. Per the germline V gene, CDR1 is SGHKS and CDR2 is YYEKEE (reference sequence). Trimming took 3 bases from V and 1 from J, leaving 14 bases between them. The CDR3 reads CASSSTGGLSNQPQHF. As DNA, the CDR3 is TGTGCCAGCAGCTCAACCGGGGGATTAAGCAATCAGCCCCAGCATTTT.

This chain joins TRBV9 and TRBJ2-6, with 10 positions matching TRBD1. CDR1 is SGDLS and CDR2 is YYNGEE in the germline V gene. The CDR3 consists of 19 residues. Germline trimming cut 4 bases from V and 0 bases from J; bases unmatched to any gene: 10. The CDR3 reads CASSHRQGAPRSGANVLTF. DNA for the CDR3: TGTGCCAGCAGCCATAGACAGGGGGCCCCCCGCTCTGGGGCCAACGTCCTGACTTTC.